The TCR beta chain under discussion was sequenced for a study of T cell responses to AZD1222 COVID-19 vaccine. This clone occurred once. Only in-frame clones appear in the TCRdb table, and some are missing; sequencing was by immunoSEQ multiplex PCR. The sample consists of fewer than 200,000 clones, around 94% of them appearing once. The V and J ends lost 6 bases and 5 bases, in that order; junction bases with no gene match: 3. The germline V gene encodes CDR1 DFQATT and CDR2 SNEGSKA (reference sequence). This CDR3 has 11 residues. J is TRBJ2-5 and V is TRBV20-1; 7 positions agree with TRBD2. This sample comprised peripheral blood, obtained 28 days after the second AZD1222 dose. The clonotype was recovered from an adult who received the AZD1222 COVID-19 vaccine. The CDR3 DNA reads as TGCAGTGCGGCGGGGGACGAGACCCAGTACTTC. Its protein is CSAAGDETQYF.